The 20 T cell receptor beta chains presented below share a single source sample, sequenced in a study of blood T cell repertoires in COVID-19. Here immunoSEQ multiplex PCR was the method, and the copy in TCRdb shows in-frame clones only, minus some. The sample carries 250,000 to 300,000 clones, about 88% recorded once. The sequencing input was peripheral blood. The receptors derive from a woman in her 30s with COVID-19, enrolled during active disease.

V and J are TRBV15 and TRBJ1-5; D is unresolved. The CDR3 loop spans 16 amino acids. Deletions cut 1 base from V and 3 bases from J, with 13 bases between. CDR1 LNHNV and CDR2 YYDKDF come from the germline V gene (reference sequence). The CDR3 sequence is CATSRVIPGHNQPQHF. In DNA, the CDR3 is TGTGCCACCAGCAGAGTTATCCCGGGTCACAATCAGCCCCAGCATTTT.

The genes are TRBV6-6 and TRBJ2-1, with 13 bases identical to TRBD2. V lost 5 bases to trimming and J lost 5 bases; unmatched junction nucleotides: 9. The CDR3 has 17 amino acids. The germline V gene has CDR1 MNHNY and CDR2 SVGAGI (reference sequence). The CDR3 DNA follows: TGTGCCAGCAGTCTCGGACTAGCGGGAGTGTCACACAATGAGCAGTTCTTC. It specifies CASSLGLAGVSHNEQFF.

V is TRBV5-1 and J is TRBJ1-1; D unresolved. This CDR3 spans 15 amino acids. V was shortened by 4 bases and J by 1 base, with 14 bases between the two germline ends. CDR1 SGHRS and CDR2 YFSETQ come from the germline V gene. The CDR3 nucleotides are TGCGCCAGCAGCAATATAGGACGGGAGAACACTGAAGCTTTCTTT. Translating gives CASSNIGRENTEAFF.

CDR3 coding DNA: TGTGCCAGCAGCCGCCCAAGGGGACTAGCGGCCTACGAGCAGTACTTC. Its protein product is CASSRPRGLAAYEQYF. V is TRBV3-1 (or the pseudogene TRBV3-2) and J is TRBJ2-7; 11 bases map to TRBD2. Trimming removed 4 bases from V and 2 bases from J; junction bases left unmatched: 7. The CDR3 is made up of 16 amino acids. Germline V gene data show CDR1 as LGHDT and CDR2 as YNNKEL (reference sequence).

The chain carries TRBV25-1 and TRBJ1-1; the D is unclear. Germline V gene lookup returns CDR1 MGHDK and CDR2 SYGVNS. V was shortened by 8 bases and J by 3 bases, with 10 bases between the two germline ends. The CDR3 totals 12 residues. The CDR3 spells CASAAPDTEAFF. CDR3 sequence (DNA): TGTGCCAGCGCCGCCCCAGACACTGAAGCTTTCTTT.

This clone was counted once. The chain combines TRBV5-1 with TRBJ2-2, with D possibly TRBD2 on 7 matching bases. V was cut by 7 bases and J by 7 bases, with 17 bases left in between. Germline assignment: CDR1 SGHRS and CDR2 YFSETQ. The CDR3 loop spans 14 amino acids. CDR3: CASEDSGGGGELFF. In DNA form, the CDR3 reads TGCGCCAGCGAAGACTCGGGGGGCGGCGGGGAGCTGTTTTTT.

V usage is TRBV5-6 and J usage is TRBJ2-4, with 8 positions matching TRBD1. V lost 4 bases to trimming and J lost 3 bases; unmatched junction nucleotides: 6. Per germline, CDR1 SGHDT and CDR2 YYEEEE. The CDR3 contains 15 residues. The CDR3 nucleotides are TGTGCCAGCAGCGGCGGACAGGGCTACAAAAACATTCAGTACTTC. It encodes CASSGGQGYKNIQYF. The whole variable domain, remainder taken from reference TRBV5-6 and TRBJ2-4, is DAGVTQSPTHLIKTRGQQVTLRCSPKSGHDTVSWYQQALGQGPQFIFQYYEEEERQRGNFPDRFSGHQFPNYSSELNVNALLLGDSALYLCASSGGQGYKNIQYFGAGTRLSVL.

The chain has TRBV5-1 and TRBJ2-3, with 7 nucleotides matching TRBD1. The CDR3 contains 16 residues. CDR1 and CDR2 (germline): SGHRS, YFSETQ. The junction had 5 bases not matched to a gene; V was cut back by 0 bases and J by 1 base. CDR3 sequence reads: CASSLGGDSRTDTQYF. The CDR3, as DNA: TGCGCCAGCAGCTTGGGAGGGGACAGCCGCACAGATACGCAGTATTTT.

This clone was seen only once. The rearrangement joins TRBV5-1 to TRBJ2-6; TRBD1 matches at 7 bases. CDR1 is SGHRS, CDR2 YFSETQ, per germline. Trimming removed 1 base from V and 4 bases from J; junction bases left unmatched: 11. This CDR3 comprises 18 residues. CDR3 sequence: CASSLYGTVQTGANVLTF. The CDR3 DNA is TGCGCCAGCAGCTTGTATGGGACAGTTCAGACCGGGGCCAACGTCCTGACTTTC.

The J gene is TRBJ2-3, the V gene TRBV10-3; possible D gene TRBD1, 5 bases. The V gene lost 6 bases and the J gene lost 5 bases, with 15 bases spanning the gap. This CDR3 is built from 14 residues. Germline V gene data show CDR1 as ENHRY and CDR2 as SYGVKD. The CDR3 sequence: CAIREGAVQDTQYF. Here the CDR3 DNA reads TGTGCCATCAGGGAAGGGGCCGTCCAAGATACGCAGTATTTT.

This clone was counted a single time. The V and J genes are TRBV5-1 and TRBJ2-3; unclear D gene. Trimming took 4 bases from V and 4 from J, leaving 10 bases between them. The CDR3 contains 13 residues. Germline CDR1 SGHRS, CDR2 YFSETQ. The CDR3 loop reads CASSGTSADTQYF. In DNA, the CDR3 is TGCGCCAGCAGCGGTACTTCGGCAGATACGCAGTATTTT.

V gene TRBV4-1 combines with J gene TRBJ2-7, with D maybe TRBD1 (6 bases). V lost 3 bases, J lost 0 bases, and 12 bases lay in between. Germline V gene lookup returns CDR1 MGHRA and CDR2 YSYEKL. CDR3 length: 15 amino acids. The DNA of the CDR3 is TGCGCCAGCAGCCAGACGACAGGAGTCTCCTACGAGCAGTACTTC. Translation gives CASSQTTGVSYEQYF.

As for this clone: Within the sample, other DNA sequences also encode this same CDR3. This sequence joins TRBV5-1 and TRBJ2-1; 11 nucleotides agree with TRBD2. V shed 0 bases, J shed 4 bases, and the junction held 0 bases outside the gene matches. Germline assignment: CDR1 SGHRS and CDR2 YFSETQ. This CDR3 spans 15 amino acids. CDR3 coding DNA: TGCGCCAGCAGCTTGGGACTAGCGGGATACAATGAGCAGTTCTTC. This gives the protein CASSLGLAGYNEQFF. Full variable domain (missing parts from reference TRBV5-1 and TRBJ2-1): KAGVTQTPRYLIKTRGQQVTLSCSPISGHRSVSWYQQTPGQGLQFLFEYFSETQRNKGNFPGRFSGRQFSNSRSEMNVSTLELGDSALYLCASSLGLAGYNEQFFGPGTRLTVL.

To note about this clone: The sample contains more than one DNA sequence encoding this CDR3. The V and J genes are TRBV15 and TRBJ2-2; maybe TRBD1 (5 bases). The germline V gene encodes CDR1 LNHNV and CDR2 YYDKDF (reference sequence). V gave up 0 bases and J gave up 1 base, with 6 bases separating them. The CDR3 runs to 15 residues. CDR3 nucleotide sequence: TGTGCCACCAGCAGAGATAGGGGGAACACCGGGGAGCTGTTTTTT. Translated, it gives CATSRDRGNTGELFF.

The V gene is TRBV25-1, the J gene TRBJ1-6, with 10 bases that match TRBD1. Germline CDR1 reads MGHDK; CDR2 reads SYGVNS. V lost 1 base to trimming and J lost 7 bases; unmatched junction nucleotides: 4. CDR3 length: 16 amino acids. The CDR3 here is CASSEWGTGVNSPLHF. In nucleotides, the CDR3 is TGTGCCAGCAGTGAATGGGGGACAGGGGTAAATTCACCCCTCCACTTT. The whole variable domain, filled in from reference TRBV25-1 and TRBJ1-6, reads EADIYQTPRYLVIGTGKKITLECSQTMGHDKMYWYQQDPGMELHLIHYSYGVNSTEKGDLSSESTVSRIRTEHFPLTLESARPSHTSQYLCASSEWGTGVNSPLHFGNGTRLTVT.

This chain connects TRBV5-1 to TRBJ2-1; 12 nucleotides line up with TRBD2. Trimming cost V 2 bases and J 2 bases; bases outside gene matches: 5. The CDR3 contains 17 residues. The V gene's germline CDR1 is SGHRS and CDR2 YFSETQ. CDR3 protein: CASSFSLAGGPYNEQFF. The DNA of the CDR3 is TGCGCCAGCAGCTTCAGTCTAGCGGGAGGGCCCTACAATGAGCAGTTCTTC.

V usage is TRBV7-2 and J usage is TRBJ2-3; 7 bases align to TRBD2. The trim removed 1 base at V and 3 bases at J, leaving 7 bases unmatched. This CDR3 is built from 16 residues. The germline CDR1 and CDR2 sequences are SGHTA and FQGNSA. Here the CDR3 DNA reads TGTGCCAGCAGCTTAGGGGGAGCTAGCGGAACAGATACGCAGTATTTT. Translating gives CASSLGGASGTDTQYF.

The V and J genes are TRBV19 and TRBJ1-2, with 8 bases that match TRBD1. V shed 5 bases, J shed 7 bases, and the junction held 9 bases outside the gene matches. The CDR3 consists of 14 residues. Per germline, CDR1 LNHDA and CDR2 SQIVND (reference sequence). In DNA form, the CDR3 reads TGTGCCAGTAGTGGGGCACTCAGGGGGCTTGGCTACACCTTC. This translates into CASSGALRGLGYTF.

The chain links TRBV5-1 to TRBJ2-3; a weak D match, TRBD2 (5 bases). Per the germline V gene, CDR1 is SGHRS and CDR2 is YFSETQ. The CDR3 is made up of 14 amino acids. V was clipped by 7 bases and J by 2 bases, with 14 bases between them. The CDR3 nucleotides are TGCGCCAGCGGAGGACCCCTGCCCACAGATACGCAGTATTTT. It yields the protein CASGGPLPTDTQYF.

The CDR3 reads CASSYSGTGGNIQYF. In DNA, the CDR3 is TGTGCCAGCAGTTACTCCGGGACAGGGGGAAACATTCAGTACTTC. V gene TRBV6-5 combines with J gene TRBJ2-4; 11 bases map to TRBD1. The CDR3 consists of 15 residues. V lost 0 bases, J lost 6 bases, and 1 base stayed unmatched. CDR1 and CDR2 (germline): MNHEY, SVGAGI.